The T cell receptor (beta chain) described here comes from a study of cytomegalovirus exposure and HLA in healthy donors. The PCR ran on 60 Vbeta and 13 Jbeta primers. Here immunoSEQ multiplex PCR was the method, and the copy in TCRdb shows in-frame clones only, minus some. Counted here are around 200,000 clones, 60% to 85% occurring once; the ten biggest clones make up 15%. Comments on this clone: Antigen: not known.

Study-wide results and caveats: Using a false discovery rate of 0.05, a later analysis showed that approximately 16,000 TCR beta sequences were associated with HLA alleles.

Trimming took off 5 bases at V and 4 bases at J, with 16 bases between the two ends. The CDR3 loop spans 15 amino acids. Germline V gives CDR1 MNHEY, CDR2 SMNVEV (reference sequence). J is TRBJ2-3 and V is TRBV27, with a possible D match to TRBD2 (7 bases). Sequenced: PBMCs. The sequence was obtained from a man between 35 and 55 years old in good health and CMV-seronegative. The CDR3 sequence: CASSVERGGSDTQYF. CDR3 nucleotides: TGTGCCAGCAGTGTGGAGAGGGGGGGTTCAGATACGCAGTATTTT.